The 15 T cell receptor beta chains below were found in one sample sequenced in a study of OX40 agonist ivuxolimab in advanced cancers. The protocol was immunoSEQ multiplex PCR, while the TCRdb copy is restricted to in-frame clones and leaves out a portion. The table has 55,000 to 70,000 clones, under 90% seen once. Source: CD4+ or CD8+ T cells sorted from blood, taken in a trial of the OX40 agonist ivuxolimab. The source is an adult with an advanced solid tumor such as melanoma, head and neck, liver or kidney cancer.

The chain joins TRBV6-1 to TRBJ2-5; possible D gene TRBD1, 6 bases. The DNA end lines up better with TRBJ2-7; the J call may be wrong. This CDR3 is 15 amino acids long. Looked up from germline, CDR1 is MNHNS and CDR2 is SASEGT. The CDR3 region is CASRAMSGVSYEQYF. As DNA, the CDR3 is TGTGCCAGCAGGGCTATGTCAGGGGTGTCCTACGAGCAGTACTTC.

Worth noting for this clone: Germline is not matched at one junction end, which may reflect a read error. In DNA form, the CDR3 reads TGTGCCAGCAGAAGAACCGGGACAGAGATCCGTGACTTC. Its protein product is CASRRTGTEIRDF. The chain employs TRBV28 and TRBJ2-7; 7 bases match TRBD1. The CDR3 loop spans 13 amino acids. Germline values: CDR1 MDHEN, CDR2 SYDVKM.

The J gene is TRBJ1-5, the V gene TRBV6-6; no clear D. The CDR3 contains 13 residues. In germline, CDR1 is MNHNY, CDR2 SVGAGI (reference sequence). The germline V and J ends were trimmed by 2 bases and 4 bases, with 6 bases remaining between them. The CDR3 DNA follows: TGTGCCAGCAGTTACGGCTGGAATCAGCCCCAGCATTTT. This translates into CASSYGWNQPQHF.

The rearrangement links TRBV4-3 to TRBJ2-2; 7 bases map to TRBD1. There are 16 residues in the CDR3. Trimming removed 0 bases from V and 2 bases from J; junction bases left unmatched: 3. CDR1 is LGHNA and CDR2 is YSLEER in the germline V gene. The CDR3 reads CASSQDRGINTGELFF. Here the CDR3 DNA reads TGCGCCAGCAGCCAAGACAGGGGGATTAACACCGGGGAGCTGTTTTTT.

CDR3 residues: CASSPTGTGNGYTF. The CDR3, as DNA: TGCGCCAGCAGCCCTACCGGGACAGGGAACGGCTACACCTTC. The chain carries TRBV4-1 and TRBJ1-2, with 9 bases fitting TRBD1. From germline, CDR1 is MGHRA and CDR2 YSYEKL. Trimming cost V 4 bases and J 8 bases; bases outside gene matches: 8. The CDR3 spans 14 residues.

The table lists this clone with a few counts. The rearrangement links TRBV19 to TRBJ1-2; TRBD1 matches at 8 bases. V was clipped by 3 bases and J by 1 base; unmatched bases: 4. CDR1 is LNHDA, CDR2 SQIVND, per germline (reference sequence). This CDR3 spans 15 amino acids. As DNA, the CDR3 is TGTGCCAGTAGTATCCGGGACAGGAATAACTATGGCTACACCTTC. This sequence encodes CASSIRDRNNYGYTF. Supplemented by reference TRBV19 and TRBJ1-2, the full variable domain reads DGGITQSPKYLFRKEGQNVTLSCEQNLNHDAMYWYRQDPGQGLRLIYYSQIVNDFQKGDIAEGYSVSREKKESFPLTVTSAQKNPTAFYLCASSIRDRNNYGYTFGSGTRLTVV.

The CDR3 DNA reads as TGCGCCAGCAGGAGACCCCCGGGCACTGAAGCTTTCTTT. Protein sequence: CASRRPPGTEAFF. The chain is built from TRBV5-1 and TRBJ1-1; D is uncertain. Germline V gene sequence: CDR1 SGHRS, CDR2 YFSETQ. CDR3 length: 13 residues. V lost 5 bases to trimming and J lost 4 bases, with 12 bases between them.

The rearrangement joins TRBV9 to TRBJ1-1, with D tentatively TRBD1 (5 bases). CDR3 length: 15 amino acids. Per germline, CDR1 SGDLS and CDR2 YYNGEE. V lost 3 bases and J lost 1, with 13 bases in between. The CDR3 coding sequence is TGTGCCAGCAGCGCCGAAGGACATCCGAACACTGAAGCTTTCTTT. This encodes CASSAEGHPNTEAFF.

In this sample, this clone turned up once. The gene calls are TRBV27 and TRBJ1-2; 7 bases are a match to TRBD1. Per the germline V gene, CDR1 is MNHEY and CDR2 is SMNVEV (reference sequence). The CDR3 runs to 15 residues. Trimming took 2 bases from V and 5 from J; bases not matched to a gene: 8. This chain's CDR3 is CASSLGPGGEYGYTF. CDR3 DNA: TGTGCCAGCAGTTTAGGGCCAGGGGGTGAATATGGCTACACCTTC.

This chain links TRBV20-1 with TRBJ1-2; no clear D. Trimming cost V 1 base and J 5 bases, with 2 bases left between them. CDR1 and CDR2 from the germline V gene are DFQATT and SNEGSKA (reference sequence). This CDR3 contains 10 residues. CDR3 DNA: TGCAGTGCTAGAGGATATGGCTACACCTTC. This gives the protein CSARGYGYTF.

This rearrangement joins TRBV7-2 to TRBJ2-5, with TRBD2 matching 7 bases. The CDR3 is 13 amino acids. Germline V gene lookup returns CDR1 SGHTA and CDR2 FQGNSA. V trimming: 4 bases; J trimming: 2 bases; junction bases outside the gene matches: 1. Written as DNA, the CDR3 is TGTGCCAGCAGCTCGGGACTACAAGAGACCCAGTACTTC. Protein product: CASSSGLQETQYF.

CDR3: CASSVGSSGGRGETQYF. Written as DNA, the CDR3 is TGTGCCAGCAGCGTAGGTTCTTCGGGGGGGAGAGGAGAGACCCAGTACTTC. V usage is TRBV9 and J usage is TRBJ2-5, with 8 bases that match TRBD2. Germline trimming cut 0 bases from V and 4 bases from J; bases unmatched to any gene: 11. The CDR3 runs 17 residues. Germline V gene lookup returns CDR1 SGDLS and CDR2 YYNGEE.

This chain joins TRBV9 and TRBJ2-1, with 8 bases that match TRBD2. V was clipped by 4 bases and J by 9 bases; unmatched bases: 12. CDR1 is SGDLS and CDR2 is YYNGEE in the germline V gene. The CDR3 runs to 15 residues. CDR3 nucleotide sequence: TGTGCCAGCAGCCCGGGACTAGGGGAGGAGAGTGAGCAGTTCTTC. It specifies CASSPGLGEESEQFF.

This sequence joins TRBV7-9 and TRBJ1-4, with D perhaps matching TRBD1 (6 bases). The length of the CDR3 is 15 residues. From germline, CDR1 is SEHNR and CDR2 FQNEAQ (reference sequence). The V end was cut by 5 bases, the J end by 3 bases, with 13 bases between. The CDR3 region has the DNA TGTGCCAGCAGCACCCAGGGGCCGGCTAATGAAAAACTGTTTTTT. As protein: CASSTQGPANEKLFF. Using reference TRBV7-9 and TRBJ1-4 for the parts outside the CDR3, the full variable domain is DTGVSQNPRHKITKRGQNVTFRCDPISEHNRLYWYRQTLGQGPEFLTYFQNEAQLEKSRLLSDRFSAERPKGSFSTLEIQRTEQGDSAMYLCASSTQGPANEKLFFGSGTQLSVL.

The gene calls are TRBV5-1 and TRBJ2-5; D possibly matches TRBD1 or TRBD2 (5 bases each). The DNA matches TRBJ2-7 better at its end, which makes the J call doubtful. Germline V lookup: CDR1 SGHRS, CDR2 YFSETQ. The CDR3 has 13 residues. The CDR3 bases are TGCGCCAGCAGCCTGGGGACGGTGTACGAGCAGTACTTC. Amino acid sequence: CASSLGTVYEQYF.